This T cell receptor (beta chain) was documented in a study of OX40 agonist ivuxolimab in advanced cancers. Study in general: Patients got intravenous ivuxolimab at 0.01 to 10 mg/kg every 2 weeks. Eligibility rules accepted prior anti-PD-1, anti-PD-L1 or anti-CTLA-4 therapy, and 30% to 40% had some. Whole-study results and caveats: At doses 0.1 to 3.0 mg/kg, CD4+ and CD8+ clones expanded.

Sequenced by immunoSEQ multiplex PCR; TCRdb stores in-frame clones only, minus some. The table has about 80,000 clones, roughly 89% seen once. This CDR3 is 16 amino acids long. V shed 3 bases and J shed 9 bases, with 21 bases lying between them. Germline V gene lookup returns CDR1 SNHLY and CDR2 FYNNEI. A remark on this clone: Its antigen is currently unknown.

This TCR came from an adult with an advanced solid tumor such as melanoma, head and neck, liver or kidney cancer. Sequencing was performed on CD4+ or CD8+ T cells sorted from blood, taken in a trial of the OX40 agonist ivuxolimab. The chain has TRBV2 and TRBJ1-5, with a weak D call TRBD1 (5 bases). The CDR3 here is CASSEGRGLGKTPQHF. CDR3 sequence (DNA): TGTGCCAGCAGTGAGGGGCGGGGACTCGGGAAAACGCCCCAGCATTTT. The whole variable domain, filled in from reference TRBV2 and TRBJ1-5, reads EPEVTQTPSHQVTQMGQEVILRCVPISNHLYFYWYRQILGQKVEFLVSFYNNEISEKSEIFDDQFSVERPDGSNFTLKIRSTKLEDSAMYFCASSEGRGLGKTPQHFGDGTRLSIL.